What follows is one T cell receptor (beta chain) and its context. In the source study's methods: Cell counts per sample came from amplifying reference gene primers. Method: immunoSEQ multiplex PCR; TCRdb's copy keeps in-frame clones and lacks some. V, J and clone size are those of that table, while D and trimming were read from the DNA. The data contain 200,000 to 300,000 clones, around nine tenths of them seen just once; the ten biggest clones take up roughly 9.8%. The entry originates in a study of blood T cell repertoires in COVID-19. Overall study: The United States, Italy and Spain supplied acute and convalescent COVID-19 samples.

Trimming shortened V by 8 bases and J by 0 bases, and 16 bases separated the two germline ends. Germline V CDR1 and CDR2: SGHTA, FQGNSA. The length of the CDR3 is 15 residues. The chain is built from TRBV7-2 and TRBJ1-2, with no clear D. Sequencing was performed on peripheral blood. The source of this sequence is a man between 35 and 55 years old who had recovered from COVID-19. CDR3 sequence: CASLSQDYSNYGYTF. As DNA, the CDR3 is TGTGCCAGCCTTAGTCAGGACTATTCTAACTATGGCTACACCTTC. Full variable domain (missing parts from reference TRBV7-2 and TRBJ1-2): GAGVSQSPSNKVTEKGKDVELRCDPISGHTALYWYRQSLGQGLEFLIYFQGNSAPDKSGLPSDRFSAERTGGSVSTLTIQRTQQEDSAVYLCASLSQDYSNYGYTFGSGTRLTVV.